The clone carrying this T cell receptor (beta chain) was found a few times. Antigen unknown. In the PCR, 60 Vbeta and 13 Jbeta primers were used. Sequencing used immunoSEQ multiplex PCR; TCRdb keeps in-frame clones, though not all of them. Among roughly 150,000 clones listed, roughly four fifths were seen once. At sampling all donors were nominally healthy, likely with unrecorded immune exposures. These data are taken from a study of cytomegalovirus exposure and HLA in healthy donors. Study-wide context: From donors who were HLA-typed, an early data release held 65 million to 85 million unique TCRs. Study-level results: Other equally common chains were less clonally expanded than HLA-associated TCR beta chains, a later analysis showed.

Trimming removed 4 bases from V and 2 bases from J; junction bases left unmatched: 15. The CDR3 is made up of 18 amino acids. Germline V lookup: CDR1 MGHRA, CDR2 YSYEKL. Input material: PBMCs. The V and J genes are TRBV4-1 and TRBJ2-5, with TRBD2 identical over 8 bases. This receptor was obtained from a young man in good health and CMV-seronegative. The CDR3, as DNA: TGCGCCAGCAGCCCCGGGATCGTCGGGGGGGGGCCTCAAGAGACCCAGTACTTC. Encoded protein: CASSPGIVGGGPQETQYF.